This T cell receptor (beta chain) was identified in a study of T cell responses to AZD1222 COVID-19 vaccine. Whole-study results and caveats: At baseline, just 6 or 7 AZD1222 recipients tested seropositive. Spike-specific TCR breadth and depth went up after people got two AZD1222 doses.

In the case of this clone: Its antigen is unknown.

TCRdb keeps only in-frame clones here, not all; method: immunoSEQ multiplex PCR. This table has approximately 90,000 clones, around 90% appearing once. The V and J ends lost 7 bases and 3 bases respectively, with 10 bases between them. CDR1 is LNHDA, CDR2 SQIVND, per germline (reference sequence). This CDR3 comprises 13 residues. This clonotype was sampled from an adult in good health. The rearrangement links TRBV19 to TRBJ2-1, with D perhaps TRBD2 (6 bases). Sequencing used peripheral blood, obtained on day 0 of AZD1222 vaccination. CDR3 sequence (DNA): TGTGCCAGTATGGAGGGCGGCTACAATGAGCAGTTCTTC. This encodes CASMEGGYNEQFF.